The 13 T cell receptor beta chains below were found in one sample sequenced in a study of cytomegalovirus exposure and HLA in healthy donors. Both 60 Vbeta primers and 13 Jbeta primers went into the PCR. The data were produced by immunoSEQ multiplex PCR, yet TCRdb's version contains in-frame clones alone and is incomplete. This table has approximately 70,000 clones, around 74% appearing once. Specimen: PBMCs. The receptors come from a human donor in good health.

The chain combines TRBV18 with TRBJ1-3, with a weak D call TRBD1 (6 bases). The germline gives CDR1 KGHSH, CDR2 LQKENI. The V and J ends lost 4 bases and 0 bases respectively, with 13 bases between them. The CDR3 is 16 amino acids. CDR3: CASSHPGQSSGNTIYF. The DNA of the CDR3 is TGTGCCAGCTCACATCCCGGACAGAGCTCTGGAAACACCATATATTTT.

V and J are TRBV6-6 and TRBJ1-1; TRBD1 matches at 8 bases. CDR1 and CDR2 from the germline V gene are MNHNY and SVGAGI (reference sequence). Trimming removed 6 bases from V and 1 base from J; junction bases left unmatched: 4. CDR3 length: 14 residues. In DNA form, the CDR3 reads TGTGCCAGCAGGCGGACAGGGCCGAACACTGAAGCTTTCTTT. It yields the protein CASRRTGPNTEAFF.

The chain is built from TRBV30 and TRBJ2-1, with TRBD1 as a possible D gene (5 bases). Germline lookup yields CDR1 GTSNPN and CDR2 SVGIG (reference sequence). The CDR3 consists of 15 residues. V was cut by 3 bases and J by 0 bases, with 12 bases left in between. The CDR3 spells CAWSPGQLSYNEQFF. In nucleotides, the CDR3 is TGTGCCTGGAGCCCCGGACAACTCTCCTACAATGAGCAGTTCTTC.

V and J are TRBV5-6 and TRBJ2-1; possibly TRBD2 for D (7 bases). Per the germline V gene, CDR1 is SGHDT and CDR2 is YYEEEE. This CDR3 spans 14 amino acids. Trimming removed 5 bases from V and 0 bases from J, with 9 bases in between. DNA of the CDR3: TGTGCCAGCAGGAGGGGGGGCTCCTACAATGAGCAGTTCTTC. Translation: CASRRGGSYNEQFF.

The DNA of the CDR3 is TGTGCCTGGAGTGTGTGGGGAGCCCGTTCACCCCTCCACTTT. It encodes CAWSVWGARSPLHF. The rearrangement links TRBV30 to TRBJ1-6; no clear D gene. V lost 0 bases and J 9 bases, leaving 12 bases between the germline ends. This CDR3 comprises 14 residues. Looked up from germline, CDR1 is GTSNPN and CDR2 is SVGIG (reference sequence).

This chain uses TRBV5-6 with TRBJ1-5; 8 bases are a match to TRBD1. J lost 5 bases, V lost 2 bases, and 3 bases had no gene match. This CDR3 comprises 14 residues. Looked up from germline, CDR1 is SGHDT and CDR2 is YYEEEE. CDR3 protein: CASSFGTGDQPQHF. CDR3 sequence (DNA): TGTGCCAGCAGCTTTGGGACAGGCGATCAGCCCCAGCATTTT.

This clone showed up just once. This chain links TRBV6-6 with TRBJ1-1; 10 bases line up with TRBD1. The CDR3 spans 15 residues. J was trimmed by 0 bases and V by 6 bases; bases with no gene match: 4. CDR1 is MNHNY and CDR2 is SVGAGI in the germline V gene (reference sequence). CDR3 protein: CASRETGGVNTEAFF. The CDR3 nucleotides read TGTGCCAGCAGAGAGACAGGGGGCGTGAACACTGAAGCTTTCTTT.

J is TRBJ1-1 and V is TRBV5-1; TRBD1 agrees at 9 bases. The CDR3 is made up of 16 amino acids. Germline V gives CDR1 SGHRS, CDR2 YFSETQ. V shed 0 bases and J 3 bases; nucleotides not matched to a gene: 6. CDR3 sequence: CASSLELTGGYTEAFF. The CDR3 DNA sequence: TGCGCCAGCAGCTTGGAACTGACAGGGGGATACACTGAAGCTTTCTTT. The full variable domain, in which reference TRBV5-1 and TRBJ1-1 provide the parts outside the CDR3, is KAGVTQTPRYLIKTRGQQVTLSCSPISGHRSVSWYQQTPGQGLQFLFEYFSETQRNKGNFPGRFSGRQFSNSRSEMNVSTLELGDSALYLCASSLELTGGYTEAFFGQGTRLTVV.

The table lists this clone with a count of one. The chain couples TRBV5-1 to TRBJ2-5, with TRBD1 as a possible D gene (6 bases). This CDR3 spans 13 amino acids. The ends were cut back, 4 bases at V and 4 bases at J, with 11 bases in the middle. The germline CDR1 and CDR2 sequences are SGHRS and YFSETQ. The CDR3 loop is CASSRTASETQYF. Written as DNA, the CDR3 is TGCGCCAGCAGCAGGACAGCTTCAGAGACCCAGTACTTC.

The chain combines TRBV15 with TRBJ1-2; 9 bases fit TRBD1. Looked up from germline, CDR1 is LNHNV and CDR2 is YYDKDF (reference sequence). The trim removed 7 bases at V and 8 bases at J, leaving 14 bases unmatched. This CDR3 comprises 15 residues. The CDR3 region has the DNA TGTGCCACCAATATAGGGGGACAGGGACTGTGGGGCTACACCTTC. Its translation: CATNIGGQGLWGYTF.

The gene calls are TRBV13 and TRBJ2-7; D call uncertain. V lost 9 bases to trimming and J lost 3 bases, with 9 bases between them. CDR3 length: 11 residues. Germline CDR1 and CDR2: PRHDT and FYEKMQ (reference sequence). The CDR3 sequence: CASGTVYEQYF. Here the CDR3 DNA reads TGTGCCAGTGGTACGGTCTACGAGCAGTACTTC.

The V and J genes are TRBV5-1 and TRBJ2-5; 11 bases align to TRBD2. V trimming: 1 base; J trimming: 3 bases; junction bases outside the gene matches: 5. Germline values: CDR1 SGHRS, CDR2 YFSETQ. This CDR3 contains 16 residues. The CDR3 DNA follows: TGCGCCAGCAGCTTGACTAGCGGGAGAGCGGAAGAGACCCAGTACTTC. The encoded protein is CASSLTSGRAEETQYF.

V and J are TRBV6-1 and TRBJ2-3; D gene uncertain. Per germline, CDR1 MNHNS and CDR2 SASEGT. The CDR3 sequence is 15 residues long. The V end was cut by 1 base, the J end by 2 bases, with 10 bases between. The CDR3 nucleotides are TGTGCCAGCAGTGAAGGAGCCTTTTACACAGATACGCAGTATTTT. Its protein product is CASSEGAFYTDTQYF.